This TCR beta chain was captured in a study of CD8 T cells in ankylosing spondylitis. Broader study findings: As for the disease-linked clones, they showed a CD8+ phenotype and occurred at relatively low frequencies in peripheral blood. Matched ankylosing spondylitis synovial fluid reportedly contained a significantly enriched population of disease-linked clones. The study identified a TCR beta motif of several highly homologous variants that appeared characteristic of ankylosing spondylitis blood.

The CDR3 is 13 amino acids. CDR1 and CDR2 (germline): SQVTM, ANQGSEA. V lost 3 bases to trimming and J lost 0 bases, with 7 bases between them. Quantitative 5'-RACE was performed with molecular barcodes, and it yielded the TCR beta libraries. TCRdb redid the calling of the 5' RACE reads with MiXCR, one entry per CDR3 protein. The sample shows 500,000 to 650,000 distinct CDR3 sequences, about 5.7% of them seen only once. This clonotype was recorded many times. Its specificity is unknown. Material: blood, either unsorted or a sorted T cell fraction (not recorded which). The chain is built from TRBV29-1 and TRBJ2-3; D gene uncertain. The receptor comes from a male donor with ankylosing spondylitis. Here the CDR3 DNA reads TGCAGCGTTGACTTTCCTAGCACAGATACGCAGTATTTT. It codes for CSVDFPSTDTQYF.